In its sample, the clone carrying this TCR beta chain was seen a few times. Its specificity is unknown. The data were produced by immunoSEQ multiplex PCR, yet TCRdb's version contains in-frame clones alone and is incomplete. There are some 87,000 clones in the sample; 75% to 85% occur only once, and around 2% lies in the top ten. This entry comes from a study of ipilimumab plus nivolumab after autologous stem cell transplantation. Whole-study results and caveats: The authors say TCR, Treg and microbiome findings warrant further study.

Starting 14 to 28 days after autologous transplant, ipilimumab 1 mg/kg was given. This sample comprised PBMCs, obtained in a trial of ipilimumab plus nivolumab as post-transplant consolidation. This receptor was identified in a male donor with diffuse large B-cell lymphoma.

CDR3: CASSRTGLDGNTIYF. DNA for the CDR3: TGCGCCAGCTCTCGAACAGGGCTCGATGGAAACACCATATATTTT. V is TRBV5-1 and J is TRBJ1-3, with D perhaps matching TRBD1 (6 bases). Trimming shortened V by 7 bases and J by 3 bases, and 17 bases separated the two germline ends. Germline V gene lookup returns CDR1 SGHRS and CDR2 YFSETQ. The CDR3 consists of 15 residues.